The clone carrying this T cell receptor beta chain was seen only a few times. The data stem from a study of blood T cell repertoires in COVID-19. On the study more broadly: Donors in the United States, Italy and Spain gave samples during acute or convalescent COVID-19. T cells, B-cell-depleted T cells, or PBMCs provided the cDNA or gDNA that served as material.

In the original workflow: Nucleated cell number was recorded as an estimate derived from reference gene primer amplification. The method was immunoSEQ multiplex PCR; TCRdb's version includes in-frame clones alone and lacks a portion of them. The DNA gave D and trimming, while V, J and clone size come from that table. The top ten clones hold nearly 5% of a sample with more than 45,000 clones, 78% of them seen once. Trimming cost V 2 bases and J 6 bases, with 11 bases left between them. The CDR3 loop spans 14 amino acids. Germline loops: CDR1 SGHTA, CDR2 FQGTGA. The receptor was isolated from a human donor in a cohort sampled during active COVID-19. The chain links TRBV7-3 to TRBJ1-5, with D possibly being TRBD1 (6 bases). Sequenced: peripheral blood. The CDR3: CASSLDGGTQPQHF. CDR3 nucleotide sequence: TGTGCCAGCAGCTTAGATGGGGGCACTCAGCCCCAGCATTTT. The whole variable domain, remainder taken from reference TRBV7-3 and TRBJ1-5, is GAGVSQTPSNKVTEKGKYVELRCDPISGHTALYWYRQSLGQGPEFLIYFQGTGAADDSGLPNDRFFAVRPEGSVSTLKIQRTERGDSAVYLCASSLDGGTQPQHFGDGTRLSIL.